One and the same sample provided the 25 T cell receptor beta chains below, sequenced in a study of blood T cell repertoires in COVID-19. Produced via immunoSEQ multiplex PCR; TCRdb's table is partial and in-frame only. In the table there are around 260,000 clones, roughly 86% of which are singletons. Sequencing was performed on peripheral blood. These receptors originate from a woman aged 45-59 years with acute or convalescent COVID-19.

This chain uses TRBV7-3 with TRBJ1-1; D possibly corresponds to TRBD1 (5 bases). Trimming cost V 5 bases and J 1 base, with 8 bases left between them. The germline gives CDR1 SGHTA, CDR2 FQGTGA. CDR3 size: 13 residues. The CDR3 reads CASSPGQNTEAFF. The CDR3 DNA sequence: TGTGCCAGCAGCCCCGGACAGAACACTGAAGCTTTCTTT.

This clone was observed a few times. The chain has TRBV28 and TRBJ1-3; D is undetermined. In germline, CDR1 is MDHEN, CDR2 SYDVKM. CDR3 length: 17 residues. With 2 bases removed from V and 8 bases from J, the gap between germline ends came to 22 bases. CDR3 residues: CASSLLTRRERLDTIYF. CDR3 nucleotide sequence: TGTGCCAGCAGTTTACTAACTCGACGGGAGCGGCTCGACACCATATATTTT.

The V gene is TRBV5-1, the J gene TRBJ1-5; D ambiguous. Germline loops: CDR1 SGHRS, CDR2 YFSETQ. The CDR3 runs 15 residues. V lost 3 bases, J lost 0 bases, and 10 bases lay in between. The CDR3 DNA reads TGCGCCAGCAGCTCGACGGGTAATAGCAATCAGCCCCAGCATTTT. Amino acid sequence: CASSSTGNSNQPQHF.

The sample holds a few counts of this clone. In DNA, the CDR3 is TGTGCCAGCACCAGGAATAATTCACCCCTCCACTTT. This gives the protein CASTRNNSPLHF. The rearrangement uses TRBV28 and TRBJ1-6; D gene ambiguous. Germline V gene sequence: CDR1 MDHEN, CDR2 SYDVKM. The CDR3 extends over 12 amino acids. V lost 7 bases to trimming and J lost 5 bases, with 6 bases between them.

The chain couples TRBV2 to TRBJ2-2, with unresolved D. Germline V CDR1 and CDR2: SNHLY, FYNNEI. V lost 4 bases and J lost 7, with 13 bases in between. CDR3 length: 14 amino acids. The CDR3 DNA follows: TGTGCCAGCAGTGCTAACTCCCTGGTCGGGGAGCTGTTTTTT. Amino acid sequence: CASSANSLVGELFF.

The chain combines TRBV28 with TRBJ1-1, with D maybe TRBD1 (5 bases). Trimming cost V 3 bases and J 3 bases, with 14 bases left between them. Germline CDR1 is MDHEN and CDR2 is SYDVKM. There are 15 residues in the CDR3. This chain's CDR3 is CASSFRGVGDTEAFF. In DNA form, the CDR3 reads TGTGCCAGCAGTTTTCGGGGGGTCGGGGACACTGAAGCTTTCTTT.

The chain recombines TRBV5-4 with TRBJ1-3; D is possibly TRBD1 (5 bases). Germline V gives CDR1 SGHNT, CDR2 YYREEE (reference sequence). V was trimmed by 0 bases and J by 4 bases, leaving 11 bases between them. This CDR3 has 15 residues. CDR3 nucleotides: TGTGCCAGCAGCTTGGCGGGGGTAGCGGGAAACACCATATATTTT. This gives the protein CASSLAGVAGNTIYF.

The chain links TRBV30 to TRBJ2-4; 9 bases align to TRBD2. Germline assignment: CDR1 GTSNPN and CDR2 SVGIG (reference sequence). The CDR3 has 15 residues. V lost 0 bases to trimming and J lost 7 bases; unmatched junction nucleotides: 7. The CDR3 nucleotides are TGTGCCTGGAGTGTACAGTCAGCGGGGGGTAACATTCAGTACTTC. Protein sequence: CAWSVQSAGGNIQYF.

This clone appeared a few times. This sequence joins TRBV29-1 and TRBJ2-1, with TRBD2 identical over 10 bases. The V and J ends lost 3 bases and 5 bases, in that order; junction bases with no gene match: 7. The CDR3 is 15 amino acids. The V gene's germline CDR1 is SQVTM and CDR2 ANQGSEA. CDR3 coding DNA: TGCAGCGTTGATCCTAGCGGGAGAACCAACAATGAGCAGTTCTTC. It translates to CSVDPSGRTNNEQFF.

The gene calls are TRBV6-6 and TRBJ2-3, with no clear D. Germline CDR1 and CDR2: MNHNY and SVGAGI (reference sequence). CDR3 length: 13 residues. With 0 bases removed from V and 6 bases from J, the gap between germline ends came to 7 bases. CDR3 DNA: TGTGCCAGCAGTTACTCGACAATGGATACGCAGTATTTT. It codes for CASSYSTMDTQYF.

This chain's CDR3 is CASATGTGNTIYF. CDR3 nucleotide sequence: TGTGCTAGTGCCACAGGGACTGGAAACACCATATATTTT. J is TRBJ1-3 and V is TRBV12-5; D might be TRBD1 (6 bases). Germline CDR1 LGHNT, CDR2 FRNRAP. Between the trimmed V and J ends, which lost 7 bases and 2 bases, there was a span of 9 bases. The CDR3 runs 13 residues.

V gene TRBV7-3 combines with J gene TRBJ1-2; 8 nucleotides match TRBD1. The junction had 2 bases not matched to a gene; V was cut back by 3 bases and J by 2 bases. The germline V gene encodes CDR1 SGHTA and CDR2 FQGTGA. This CDR3 spans 14 amino acids. Here the CDR3 DNA reads TGTGCCAGCAGCTTGACAGGGGTAAACTATGGCTACACCTTC. Translation: CASSLTGVNYGYTF.

The chain carries TRBV6-5 and TRBJ1-4, with 10 bases identical to TRBD1. The trim removed 5 bases at V and 5 bases at J, leaving 5 bases unmatched. The CDR3 is 15 residues long. Germline CDR1 reads MNHEY; CDR2 reads SVGAGI. The CDR3 DNA is TGTGCCAGCAGTCTGCGGACAGGGGGAAATGAAAAACTGTTTTTT. Amino acids: CASSLRTGGNEKLFF.

The chain joins TRBV10-3 to TRBJ2-1; TRBD1 agrees at 10 bases. The germline V gene has CDR1 ENHRY and CDR2 SYGVKD. V dropped 4 bases and J dropped 2; count of bases not matched to a gene: 2. This CDR3 region has 15 residues. CDR3 DNA sequence: TGTGCCATCAGTGCCGGGACAGGGGCCTACAATGAGCAGTTCTTC. Protein sequence: CAISAGTGAYNEQFF.

The genes are TRBV7-8 and TRBJ2-2; no firm D call. The CDR3 spans 12 residues. The V end lost 5 bases, the J end lost 3 bases, and 4 bases lay between the germline ends. Germline V CDR1 and CDR2: SGHVS, FQNEAQ. CDR3 bases: TGTGCCAGCAGCCGCTACACCGGGGAGCTGTTTTTT. Translated, it gives CASSRYTGELFF.

The table lists this clone with a few counts. This CDR3 reads CSGPGGAGYTF. CDR3 in DNA: TGCAGTGGTCCGGGGGGGGCTGGCTACACCTTC. This chain connects TRBV20-1 to TRBJ1-2, with TRBD1 as a possible D gene (6 bases). The germline V and J ends were trimmed by 7 bases and 7 bases, with 13 bases remaining between them. Germline V gene sequence: CDR1 DFQATT, CDR2 SNEGSKA (reference sequence). This CDR3 has 11 amino acids.

The chain joins TRBV24-1 to TRBJ2-7; TRBD1 agrees at 8 bases. The CDR3 runs 17 residues. V dropped 2 bases and J dropped 0; count of bases not matched to a gene: 8. CDR1 KGHDR and CDR2 SFDVKD come from the germline V gene. The CDR3 loop reads CATSDSTGAGSSYEQYF. The CDR3 DNA follows: TGTGCCACCAGTGATTCGACAGGGGCCGGTAGCTCCTACGAGCAGTACTTC.

The rearrangement joins TRBV14 to TRBJ2-1; 8 bases match TRBD2. The CDR3 has 17 residues. V trimming: 0 bases; J trimming: 2 bases; junction bases outside the gene matches: 6. Germline values: CDR1 SGHDN, CDR2 FVKESK. The CDR3, as DNA: TGTGCCAGCAGCCAAGATTGGGCGGGAGGAACCTACAATGAGCAGTTCTTC. Translation gives CASSQDWAGGTYNEQFF.

The chain links TRBV10-3 to TRBJ1-5; D uncertain. CDR3 size: 16 residues. Germline V gene data show CDR1 as ENHRY and CDR2 as SYGVKD. Trimming left V 2 bases short and J 4 bases short, with 15 bases between. The CDR3 nucleotides read TGTGCCATCAGTGAGCTCCTTAACGGGGTTAATCAGCCCCAGCATTTT. Its translation: CAISELLNGVNQPQHF.

V gene TRBV28 combines with J gene TRBJ2-5; D remains ambiguous. Germline CDR1 reads MDHEN; CDR2 reads SYDVKM. The CDR3 totals 12 residues. Deletions cut 8 bases from V and 4 bases from J, with 11 bases between. This CDR3 is CASYTTPETQYF. The CDR3 coding sequence is TGTGCCAGCTACACTACCCCAGAGACCCAGTACTTC.

The rearrangement links TRBV24-1 to TRBJ2-3; the match to TRBD1 covers 7 bases. The CDR3 length is 16 residues. Germline trimming cut 4 bases from V and 0 bases from J; bases unmatched to any gene: 6. The germline V gene has CDR1 KGHDR and CDR2 SFDVKD. The chain's CDR3 is CATSDRGQSSTDTQYF. The CDR3 DNA reads TGTGCCACCAGTGACCGGGGACAGTCTAGCACAGATACGCAGTATTTT.

This rearrangement joins TRBV11-2 to TRBJ1-1; D is possibly TRBD1 (6 bases). Germline CDR1 and CDR2: SGHAT and FQNNGV. With 5 bases removed from V and 5 bases from J, the gap between germline ends came to 12 bases. The CDR3 runs 13 residues. The CDR3 sequence: CASSIRGETEAFF. Here the CDR3 DNA reads TGTGCCAGCAGCATCAGGGGTGAGACTGAAGCTTTCTTT.

This clone was recorded once. This chain links TRBV28 with TRBJ1-1; a possible D gene is TRBD1 (6 bases). The germline V gene has CDR1 MDHEN and CDR2 SYDVKM. V was cut by 2 bases and J by 5 bases, with 15 bases left in between. CDR3 length: 15 residues. CDR3 region: CASSLGGTGGTEAFF. CDR3 sequence (DNA): TGTGCCAGCAGTTTAGGGGGCACGGGGGGGACTGAAGCTTTCTTT.

The V gene is TRBV28, the J gene TRBJ1-4; the match to TRBD1 covers 7 bases. Per the germline V gene, CDR1 is MDHEN and CDR2 is SYDVKM. V gave up 3 bases and J gave up 4 bases; unmatched junction bases: 23. The length of the CDR3 is 21 residues. This CDR3 is CASSLGQMKAPRLLNNEKLFF. CDR3 nucleotides: TGTGCCAGCAGTTTGGGACAGATGAAGGCCCCGCGGCTACTAAATAATGAAAAACTGTTTTTT. The complete variable domain, with remaining parts taken from reference TRBV28 and TRBJ1-4, reads DVKVTQSSRYLVKRTGEKVFLECVQDMDHENMFWYRQDPGLGLRLIYFSYDVKMKEKGDIPEGYSVSREKKERFSLILESASTNQTSMYLCASSLGQMKAPRLLNNEKLFFGSGTQLSVL.

The rearrangement uses TRBV27 and TRBJ2-1, with TRBD1 identical over 8 bases. The V segment lost 5 bases and the J segment 8 bases; nucleotides outside the gene matches: 8. The CDR3 totals 14 residues. CDR1 and CDR2 from the germline V gene are MNHEY and SMNVEV (reference sequence). The CDR3 is CASSKGQVIDEQFF. The DNA of the CDR3 is TGTGCCAGCAGTAAGGGACAGGTGATAGATGAGCAGTTCTTC.